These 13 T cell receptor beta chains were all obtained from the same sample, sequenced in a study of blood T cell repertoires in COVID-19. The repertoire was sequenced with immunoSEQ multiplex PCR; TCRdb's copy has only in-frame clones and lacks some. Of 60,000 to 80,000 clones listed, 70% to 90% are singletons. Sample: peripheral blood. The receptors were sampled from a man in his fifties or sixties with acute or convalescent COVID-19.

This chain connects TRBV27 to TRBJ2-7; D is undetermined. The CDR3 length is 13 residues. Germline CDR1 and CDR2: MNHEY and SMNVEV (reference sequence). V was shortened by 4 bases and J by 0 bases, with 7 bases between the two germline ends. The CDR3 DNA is TGTGCCAGCAGTTCCACCAGCTCCTACGAGCAGTACTTC. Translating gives CASSSTSSYEQYF.

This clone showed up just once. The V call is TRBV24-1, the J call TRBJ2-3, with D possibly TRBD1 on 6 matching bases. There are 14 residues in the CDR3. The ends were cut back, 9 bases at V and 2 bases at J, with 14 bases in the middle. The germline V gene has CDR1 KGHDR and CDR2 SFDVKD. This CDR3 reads CATGKAGDTDTQYF. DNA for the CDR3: TGTGCCACCGGGAAGGCAGGGGACACAGATACGCAGTATTTT.

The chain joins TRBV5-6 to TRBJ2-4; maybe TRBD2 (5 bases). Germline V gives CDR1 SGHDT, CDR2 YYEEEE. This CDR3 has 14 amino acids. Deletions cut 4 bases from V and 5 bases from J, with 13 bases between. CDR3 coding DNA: TGTGCCAGCAGCGCTACAGTCGGGGAAAACATTCAGTACTTC. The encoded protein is CASSATVGENIQYF. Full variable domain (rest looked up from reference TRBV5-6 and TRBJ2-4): DAGVTQSPTHLIKTRGQQVTLRCSPKSGHDTVSWYQQALGQGPQFIFQYYEEEERQRGNFPDRFSGHQFPNYSSELNVNALLLGDSALYLCASSATVGENIQYFGAGTRLSVL.

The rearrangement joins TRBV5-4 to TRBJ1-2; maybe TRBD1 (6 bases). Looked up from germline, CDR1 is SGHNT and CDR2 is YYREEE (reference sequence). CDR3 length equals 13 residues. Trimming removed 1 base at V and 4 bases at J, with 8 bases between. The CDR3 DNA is TGTGCCAGCAGCTTGATACAGGGCTATGGCTACACCTTC. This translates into CASSLIQGYGYTF.

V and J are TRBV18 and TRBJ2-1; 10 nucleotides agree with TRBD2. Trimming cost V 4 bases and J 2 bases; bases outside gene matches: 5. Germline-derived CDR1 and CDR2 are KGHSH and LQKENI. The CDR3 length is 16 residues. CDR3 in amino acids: CASSQISGGTYNEQFF. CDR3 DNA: TGTGCCAGCTCACAGATTAGCGGGGGGACCTACAATGAGCAGTTCTTC.

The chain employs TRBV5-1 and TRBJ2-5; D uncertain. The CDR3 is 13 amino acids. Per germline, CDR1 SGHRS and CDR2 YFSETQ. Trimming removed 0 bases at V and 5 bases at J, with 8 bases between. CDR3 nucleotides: TGCGCCAGCAGCTTGGATACTATGGAGACCCAGTACTTC. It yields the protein CASSLDTMETQYF.

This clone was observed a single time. Here the CDR3 reads CASSVVTGSSYEQYV. CDR3 DNA: TGTGCCAGCAGCGTAGTCACAGGGAGCTCCTACGAGCAGTACGTC. The genes are TRBV9 and TRBJ2-7; tentative D call: TRBD1 (6 bases). Trimming stripped 0 bases from V and 0 bases from J, with 10 bases between. The CDR3 extends over 15 amino acids. Per the germline V gene, CDR1 is SGDLS and CDR2 is YYNGEE.

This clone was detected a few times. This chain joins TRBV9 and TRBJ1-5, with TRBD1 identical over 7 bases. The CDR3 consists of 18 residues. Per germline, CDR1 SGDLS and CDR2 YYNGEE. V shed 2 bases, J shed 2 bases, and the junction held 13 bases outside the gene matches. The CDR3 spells CASSVRNSDRLRNQPQHF. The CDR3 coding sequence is TGTGCCAGCAGCGTCCGTAATTCGGACAGGCTCCGCAATCAGCCCCAGCATTTT.

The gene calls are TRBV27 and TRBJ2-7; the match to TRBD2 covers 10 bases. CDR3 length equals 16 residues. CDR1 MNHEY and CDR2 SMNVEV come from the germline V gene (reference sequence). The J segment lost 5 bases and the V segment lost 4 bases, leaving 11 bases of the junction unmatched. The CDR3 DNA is TGTGCCAGCAGTTCTCTACTAGCGGGAAGTTTGGACGAGCAGTACTTC. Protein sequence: CASSSLLAGSLDEQYF.

The CDR3 spells CAWMEGGNTGELFF. The CDR3 bases are TGTGCCTGGATGGAAGGAGGGAACACCGGGGAGCTGTTTTTT. The chain couples TRBV30 to TRBJ2-2; D perhaps matches TRBD2 (5 bases). There are 14 residues in the CDR3. With 4 bases removed from V and 1 base from J, the gap between germline ends came to 10 bases. The germline CDR1 and CDR2 sequences are GTSNPN and SVGIG (reference sequence).

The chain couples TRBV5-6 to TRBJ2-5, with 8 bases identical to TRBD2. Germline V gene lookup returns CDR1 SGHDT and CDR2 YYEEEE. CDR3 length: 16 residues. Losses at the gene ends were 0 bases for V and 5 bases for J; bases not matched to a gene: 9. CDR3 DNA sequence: TGTGCCAGCAGCTTGGCAGGGGCTAGCGGGTGGGAGACCCAGTACTTC. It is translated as CASSLAGASGWETQYF. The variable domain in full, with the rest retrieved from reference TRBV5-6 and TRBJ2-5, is DAGVTQSPTHLIKTRGQQVTLRCSPKSGHDTVSWYQQALGQGPQFIFQYYEEEERQRGNFPDRFSGHQFPNYSSELNVNALLLGDSALYLCASSLAGASGWETQYFGPGTRLLVL.

This CDR3 is CASSPRPRGATPFF. The CDR3 DNA reads as TGTGCCAGCAGCCCTCGCCCCCGGGGGGCGACTCCGTTCTTC. This chain connects TRBV21-1 to TRBJ2-1; the table assigns TRBD2, which was not confirmed against the DNA. TRBV21-1 is annotated as a pseudogene. The CDR3 consists of 14 residues.

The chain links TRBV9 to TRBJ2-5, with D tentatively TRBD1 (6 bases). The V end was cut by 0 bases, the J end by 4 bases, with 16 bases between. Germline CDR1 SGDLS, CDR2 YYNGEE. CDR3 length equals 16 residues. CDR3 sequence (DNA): TGTGCCAGCAGCGTAGGGGTGGGACAAGAAATAGAGACCCAGTACTTC. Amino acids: CASSVGVGQEIETQYF.